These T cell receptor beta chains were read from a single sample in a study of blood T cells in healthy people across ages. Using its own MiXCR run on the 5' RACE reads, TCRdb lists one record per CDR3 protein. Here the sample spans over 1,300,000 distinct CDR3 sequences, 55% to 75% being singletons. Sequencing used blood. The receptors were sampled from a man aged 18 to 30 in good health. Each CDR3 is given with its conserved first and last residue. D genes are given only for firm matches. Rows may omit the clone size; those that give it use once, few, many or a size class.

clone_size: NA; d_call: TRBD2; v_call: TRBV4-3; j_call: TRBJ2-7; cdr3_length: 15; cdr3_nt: TGCGCCAGCAGCCCAGGTTCAGCGGGGGTCTACGAGCAGTACTTC; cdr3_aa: CASSPGSAGVYEQYF
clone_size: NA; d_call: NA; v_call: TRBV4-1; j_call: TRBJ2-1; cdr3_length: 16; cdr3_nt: TGCGCCAGCAGCCAAGTCCCTAGAGGGATTGTGAATGAGCAGTTCTTC; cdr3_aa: CASSQVPRGIVNEQFF
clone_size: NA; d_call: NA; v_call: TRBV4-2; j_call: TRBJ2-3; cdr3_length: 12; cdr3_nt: TGTGCCAGCAGCCAAGACTCAAATACGCAGTATTTT; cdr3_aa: CASSQDSNTQYF
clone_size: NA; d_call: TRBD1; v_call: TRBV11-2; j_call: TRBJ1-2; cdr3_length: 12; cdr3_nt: TGTGCCAAGGACAGGCGAGACTATGGCTACACCTTC; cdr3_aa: CAKDRRDYGYTF
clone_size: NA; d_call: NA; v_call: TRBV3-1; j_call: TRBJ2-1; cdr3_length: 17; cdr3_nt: TGTGCCAGCAGCCTTCCCCAGGGTAAATTATCCTACAATGAGCAGTTCTTC; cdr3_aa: CASSLPQGKLSYNEQFF
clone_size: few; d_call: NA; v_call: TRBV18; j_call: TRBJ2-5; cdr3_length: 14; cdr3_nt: TGTGCCAGCTCTCCCGGGACGAACGAGGAGACCCAGTACTTC; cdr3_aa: CASSPGTNEETQYF
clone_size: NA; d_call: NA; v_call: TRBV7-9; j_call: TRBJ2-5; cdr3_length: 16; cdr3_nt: TGTGCCAGCAGCTTTCCGCGGGTTGGGACGGAAGAGACCCAGTACTTC; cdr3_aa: CASSFPRVGTEETQYF
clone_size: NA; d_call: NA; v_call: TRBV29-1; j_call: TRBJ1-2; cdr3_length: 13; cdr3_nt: TGCAGCTCGTTGGAGAGGTCAGCCTATGGCTACACCTTC; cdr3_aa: CSSLERSAYGYTF
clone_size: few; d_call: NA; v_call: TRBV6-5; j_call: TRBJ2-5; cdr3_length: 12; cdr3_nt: TGTGCCAGCAGTTACGATCGAGAGACCCAGTACTTC; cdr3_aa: CASSYDRETQYF
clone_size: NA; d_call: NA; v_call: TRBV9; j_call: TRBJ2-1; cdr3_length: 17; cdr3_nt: TGTGCCAGCAGCGTAGTAGGTGACCCGGCGAAGAGCCATGAGCAGTTCTTC; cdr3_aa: CASSVVGDPAKSHEQFF
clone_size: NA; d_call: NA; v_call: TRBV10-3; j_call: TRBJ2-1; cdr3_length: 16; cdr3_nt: TGTGCCATCAGTGAGTCTCAGGGTGGCTCCTACAATGAGCAGTTCTTC; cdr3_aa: CAISESQGGSYNEQFF
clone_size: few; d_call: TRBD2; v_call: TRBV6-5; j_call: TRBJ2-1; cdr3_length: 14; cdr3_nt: TGTGCCAGCAGCCGAAAAGGGTCTAGCGGTGAGCAGTTCTTC; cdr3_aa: CASSRKGSSGEQFF
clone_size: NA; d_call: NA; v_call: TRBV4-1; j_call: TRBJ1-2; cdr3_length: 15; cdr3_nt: TGCGCCAGCAGCCACAATGGAAGGGGCCACTATGGCTACACCTTC; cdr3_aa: CASSHNGRGHYGYTF
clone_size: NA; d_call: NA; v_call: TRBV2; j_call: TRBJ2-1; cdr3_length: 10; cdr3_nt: TGTGCCAGCAGTGACCGTGAGCAGTTCTTC; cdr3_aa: CASSDREQFF
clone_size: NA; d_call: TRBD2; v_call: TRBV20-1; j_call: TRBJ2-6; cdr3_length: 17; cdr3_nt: TGCAGTGCTTGGGGACTATCGCAGGGCTCTGGGGCCAACGTCCTGACTTTC; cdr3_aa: CSAWGLSQGSGANVLTF
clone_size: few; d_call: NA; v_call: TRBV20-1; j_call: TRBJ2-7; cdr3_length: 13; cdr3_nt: TGCAGTGCTAGAGACGGGAGCGAATACGAGCAGTACTTC; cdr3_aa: CSARDGSEYEQYF
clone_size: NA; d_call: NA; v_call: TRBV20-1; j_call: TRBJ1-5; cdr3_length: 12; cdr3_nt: TGCAGTGCTAGAGATCTCCAAGAGACCCAGCATTTT; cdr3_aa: CSARDLQETQHF
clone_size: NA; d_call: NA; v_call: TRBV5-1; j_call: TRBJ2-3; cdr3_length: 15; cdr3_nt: TGCGCCAGCAGTTTTTCAGTCCGACACACAGATACGCAGTATTTT; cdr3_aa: CASSFSVRHTDTQYF
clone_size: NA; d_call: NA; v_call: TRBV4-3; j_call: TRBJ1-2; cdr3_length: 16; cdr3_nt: TGCGCCAGCAGCCGGGCGGGCGGACAACTGAACTATGGCTACACCTTC; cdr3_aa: CASSRAGGQLNYGYTF
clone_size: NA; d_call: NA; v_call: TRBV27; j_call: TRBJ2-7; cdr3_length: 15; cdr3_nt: TGTGCCAGCAGTCTCTACAGGGTAAATTCCAACGAGCAGTACTTC; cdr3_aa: CASSLYRVNSNEQYF
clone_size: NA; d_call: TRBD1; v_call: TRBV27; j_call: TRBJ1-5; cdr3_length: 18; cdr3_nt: TGTGCCAGCAGTTTATCCCCCTTACAGGGGGCGAGCAATCAGCCCCAGCATTTT; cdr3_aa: CASSLSPLQGASNQPQHF
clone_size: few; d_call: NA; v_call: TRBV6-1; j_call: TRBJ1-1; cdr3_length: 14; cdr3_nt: TGTGCCAGCAGTCCCCGGGCGGTTGGCGCTGAAGCTTTCTTT; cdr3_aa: CASSPRAVGAEAFF
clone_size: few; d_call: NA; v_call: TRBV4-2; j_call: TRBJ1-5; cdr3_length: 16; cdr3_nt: TGTGCCAGCAGCCAACCCCTCAGCGGAGTCAATCAGCCCCAGCATTTT; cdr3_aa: CASSQPLSGVNQPQHF
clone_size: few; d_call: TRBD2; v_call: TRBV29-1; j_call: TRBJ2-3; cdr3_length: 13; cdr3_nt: TGCAGCGTTGATCTCGGACTAGAGAATACGCAGTATTTT; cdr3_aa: CSVDLGLENTQYF
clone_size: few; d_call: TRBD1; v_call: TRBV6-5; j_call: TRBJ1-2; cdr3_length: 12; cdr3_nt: TGTGCCAGCAGTTTCGGACAGGGCGGCTACACCTTC; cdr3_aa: CASSFGQGGYTF
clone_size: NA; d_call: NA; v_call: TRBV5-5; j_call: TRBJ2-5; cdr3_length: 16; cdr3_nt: TGTGCCGGCAGCTTGATAGGGGTGGGAATCCAAGAGACCCAGTACTTC; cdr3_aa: CAGSLIGVGIQETQYF